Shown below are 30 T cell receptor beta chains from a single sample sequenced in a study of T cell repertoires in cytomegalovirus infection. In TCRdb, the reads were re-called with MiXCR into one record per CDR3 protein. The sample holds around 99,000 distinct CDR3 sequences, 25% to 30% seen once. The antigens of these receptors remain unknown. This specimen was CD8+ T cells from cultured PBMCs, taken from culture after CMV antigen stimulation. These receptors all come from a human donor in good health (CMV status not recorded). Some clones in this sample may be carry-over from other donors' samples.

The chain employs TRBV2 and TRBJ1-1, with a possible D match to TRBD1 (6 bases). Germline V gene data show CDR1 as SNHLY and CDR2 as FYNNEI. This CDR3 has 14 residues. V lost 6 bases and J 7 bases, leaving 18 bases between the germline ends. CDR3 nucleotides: TGTGCCAGCAGACCTCCAACAGGGACCGTTGAAGCTTTCTTT. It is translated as CASRPPTGTVEAFF.

The CDR3, as DNA: TGTGCCAGTGGGACAGTTGAAGCTTTCTTT. It encodes CASGTVEAFF. The chain carries TRBV19 and TRBJ1-1; 7 bases align to TRBD1. V shed 8 bases, J shed 7 bases, and the junction held 1 base outside the gene matches. Germline CDR1 reads LNHDA; CDR2 reads SQIVND (reference sequence). The CDR3 runs 10 residues. The entire variable domain, with the rest obtained from reference TRBV19 and TRBJ1-1, is as follows: DGGITQSPKYLFRKEGQNVTLSCEQNLNHDAMYWYRQDPGQGLRLIYYSQIVNDFQKGDIAEGYSVSREKKESFPLTVTSAQKNPTAFYLCASGTVEAFFGQGTRLTVV.

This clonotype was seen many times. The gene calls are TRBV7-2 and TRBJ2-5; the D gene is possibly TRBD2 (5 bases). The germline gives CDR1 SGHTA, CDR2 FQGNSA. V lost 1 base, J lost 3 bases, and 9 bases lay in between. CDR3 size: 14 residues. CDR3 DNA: TGTGCCAGCAGCTTAGTGACGGGAAAAGAGACCCAGTACTTC. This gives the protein CASSLVTGKETQYF.

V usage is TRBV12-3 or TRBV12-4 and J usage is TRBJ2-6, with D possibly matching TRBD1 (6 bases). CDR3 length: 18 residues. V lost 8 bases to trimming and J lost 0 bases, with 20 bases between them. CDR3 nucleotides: TGTGCCAGCTTTGCGCCCGGGACACCCTTCTCTGGGGCCAACGTCCTGACTTTC. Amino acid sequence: CASFAPGTPFSGANVLTF.

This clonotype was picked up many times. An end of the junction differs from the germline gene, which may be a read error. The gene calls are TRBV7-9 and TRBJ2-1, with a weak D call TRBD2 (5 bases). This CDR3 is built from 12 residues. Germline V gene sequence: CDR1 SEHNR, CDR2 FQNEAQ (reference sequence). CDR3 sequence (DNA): TGTGCCAGCAGCCTAGCACGGAATGAGCAGTTCTTC. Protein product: CASSLARNEQFF.

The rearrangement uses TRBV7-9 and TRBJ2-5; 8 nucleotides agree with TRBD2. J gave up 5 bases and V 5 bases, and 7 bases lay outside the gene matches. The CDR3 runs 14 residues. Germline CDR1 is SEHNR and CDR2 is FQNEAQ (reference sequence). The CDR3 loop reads CASSRTSWGETQYF. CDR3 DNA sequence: TGTGCCAGCAGCCGGACTAGCTGGGGGGAGACCCAGTACTTC.

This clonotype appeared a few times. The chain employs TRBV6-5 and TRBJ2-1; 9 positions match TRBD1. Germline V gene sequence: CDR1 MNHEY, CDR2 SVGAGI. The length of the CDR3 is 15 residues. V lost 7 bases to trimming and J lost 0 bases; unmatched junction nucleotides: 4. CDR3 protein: CASTRDRASYNEQFF. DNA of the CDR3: TGTGCCAGCACCCGGGACAGGGCCTCCTACAATGAGCAGTTCTTC.

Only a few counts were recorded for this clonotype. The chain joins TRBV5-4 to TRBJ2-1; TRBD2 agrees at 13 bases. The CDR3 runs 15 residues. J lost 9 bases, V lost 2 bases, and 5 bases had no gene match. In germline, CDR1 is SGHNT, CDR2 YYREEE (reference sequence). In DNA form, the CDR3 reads TGTGCCAGCAGCTTTGGGACTAGCGGGGCGAGTGAGCAGTTCTTC. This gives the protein CASSFGTSGASEQFF.

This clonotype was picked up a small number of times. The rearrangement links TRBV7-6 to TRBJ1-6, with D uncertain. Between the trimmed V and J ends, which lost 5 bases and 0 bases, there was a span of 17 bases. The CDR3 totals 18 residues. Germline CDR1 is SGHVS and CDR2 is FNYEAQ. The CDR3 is CASSPEGAPSSYNSPLHF. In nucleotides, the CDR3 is TGTGCCAGCAGCCCCGAGGGAGCACCAAGCTCCTATAATTCACCCCTCCACTTT.

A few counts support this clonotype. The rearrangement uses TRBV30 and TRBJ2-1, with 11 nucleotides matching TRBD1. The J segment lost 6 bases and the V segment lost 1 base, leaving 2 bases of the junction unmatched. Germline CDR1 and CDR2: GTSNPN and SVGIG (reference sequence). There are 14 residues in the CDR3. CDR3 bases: TGTGCCTGGAGTGCCGGGACAGGGGGCAATGAGCAGTTCTTC. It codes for CAWSAGTGGNEQFF.

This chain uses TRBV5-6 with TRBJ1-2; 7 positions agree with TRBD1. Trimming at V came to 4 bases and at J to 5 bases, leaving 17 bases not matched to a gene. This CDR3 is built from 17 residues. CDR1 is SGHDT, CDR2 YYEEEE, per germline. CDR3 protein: CASSLIKIRGTKYGYTF. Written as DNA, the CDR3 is TGTGCCAGCAGCCTCATCAAGATCAGGGGGACGAAATATGGCTACACCTTC.

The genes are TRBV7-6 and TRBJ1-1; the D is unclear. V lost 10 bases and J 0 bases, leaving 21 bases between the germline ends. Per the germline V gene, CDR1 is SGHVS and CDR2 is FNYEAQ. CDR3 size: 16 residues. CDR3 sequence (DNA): TGTGCCAACAAGCCACCCCTAGGCATCATGAACACTGAAGCTTTCTTT. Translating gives CANKPPLGIMNTEAFF. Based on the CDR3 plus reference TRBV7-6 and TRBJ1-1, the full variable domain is GAGVSQSPRYKVTKRGQDVALRCDPISGHVSLYWYRQALGQGPEFLTYFNYEAQQDKSGLPNDRFSAERPEGSISTLTIQRTEQRDSAMYRCANKPPLGIMNTEAFFGQGTRLTVV.

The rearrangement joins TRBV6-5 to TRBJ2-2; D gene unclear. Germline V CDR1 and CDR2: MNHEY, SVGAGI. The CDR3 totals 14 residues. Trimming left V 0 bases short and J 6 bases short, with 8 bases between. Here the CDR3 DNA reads TGTGCCAGCAGTTACTCGAGTGTCCCCGGGGAGCTGTTTTTT. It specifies CASSYSSVPGELFF.

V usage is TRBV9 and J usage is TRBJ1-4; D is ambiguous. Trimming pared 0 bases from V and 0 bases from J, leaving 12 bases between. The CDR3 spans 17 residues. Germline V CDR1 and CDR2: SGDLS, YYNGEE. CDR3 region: CASSVDPGVATNEKLFF. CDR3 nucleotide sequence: TGTGCCAGCAGCGTAGATCCGGGAGTAGCAACTAATGAAAAACTGTTTTTT. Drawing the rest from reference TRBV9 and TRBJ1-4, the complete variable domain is DSGVTQTPKHLITATGQRVTLRCSPRSGDLSVYWYQQSLDQGLQFLIQYYNGEERAKGNILERFSAQQFPDLHSELNLSSLELGDSALYFCASSVDPGVATNEKLFFGSGTQLSVL.

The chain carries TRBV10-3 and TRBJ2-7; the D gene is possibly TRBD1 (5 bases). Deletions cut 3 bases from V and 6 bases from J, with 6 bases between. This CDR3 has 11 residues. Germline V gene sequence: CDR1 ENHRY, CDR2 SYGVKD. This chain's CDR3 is CAISERGEQYF. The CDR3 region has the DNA TGTGCCATCAGTGAAAGGGGCGAGCAGTACTTC.

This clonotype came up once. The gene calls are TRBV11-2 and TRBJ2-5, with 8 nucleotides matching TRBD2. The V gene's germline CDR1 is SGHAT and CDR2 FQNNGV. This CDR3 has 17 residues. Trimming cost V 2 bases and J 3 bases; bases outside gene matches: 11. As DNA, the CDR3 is TGTGCCAGCAGCTTATTTCCTTGGTCGGGGGGGGAAGAGACCCAGTACTTC. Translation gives CASSLFPWSGGEETQYF.

The CDR3 nucleotides read TGTGCCAGTAGTGCCCCTAGGTCACACTCCTACAATGAGCAGTTCTTC. This translates into CASSAPRSHSYNEQFF. The J gene is TRBJ2-1, the V gene TRBV19, with D hard to call. V was shortened by 5 bases and J by 0 bases, with 14 bases between the two germline ends. This CDR3 has 16 residues. Germline CDR1 and CDR2: LNHDA and SQIVND (reference sequence).

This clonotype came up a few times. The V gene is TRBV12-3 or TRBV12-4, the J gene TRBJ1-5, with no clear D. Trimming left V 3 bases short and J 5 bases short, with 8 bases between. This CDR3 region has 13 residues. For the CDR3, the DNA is TGTGCCAGCAGTTTTCTACAGCATCAGCCCCAGCATTTT. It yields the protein CASSFLQHQPQHF.

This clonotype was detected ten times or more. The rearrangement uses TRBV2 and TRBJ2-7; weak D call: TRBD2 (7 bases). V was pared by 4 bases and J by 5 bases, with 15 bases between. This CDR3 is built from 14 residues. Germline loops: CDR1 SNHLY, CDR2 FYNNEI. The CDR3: CASSVPGGTHEQYF. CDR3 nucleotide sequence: TGTGCCAGCAGTGTTCCGGGGGGCACCCACGAGCAGTACTTC.

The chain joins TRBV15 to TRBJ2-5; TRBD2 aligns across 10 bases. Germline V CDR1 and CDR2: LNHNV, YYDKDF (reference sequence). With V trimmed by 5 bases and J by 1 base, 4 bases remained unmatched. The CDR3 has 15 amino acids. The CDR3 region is CATSVSGGPQETQYF. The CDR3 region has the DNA TGTGCCACCAGCGTTAGCGGGGGGCCCCAAGAGACCCAGTACTTC.

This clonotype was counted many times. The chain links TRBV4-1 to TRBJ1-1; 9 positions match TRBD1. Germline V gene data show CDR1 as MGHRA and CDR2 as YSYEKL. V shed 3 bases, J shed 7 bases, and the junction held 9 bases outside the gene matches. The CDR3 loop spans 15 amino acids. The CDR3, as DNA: TGCGCCAGCAGCCATCCTGGGACAGGGAATGGTGAAGCTTTCTTT. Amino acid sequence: CASSHPGTGNGEAFF.

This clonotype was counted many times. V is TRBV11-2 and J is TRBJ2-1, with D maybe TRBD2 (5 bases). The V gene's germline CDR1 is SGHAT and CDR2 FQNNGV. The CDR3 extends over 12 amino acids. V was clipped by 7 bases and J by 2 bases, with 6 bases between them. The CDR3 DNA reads TGTGCCAGCACCGGGACCTACAATGAGCAGTTCTTC. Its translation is CASTGTYNEQFF.

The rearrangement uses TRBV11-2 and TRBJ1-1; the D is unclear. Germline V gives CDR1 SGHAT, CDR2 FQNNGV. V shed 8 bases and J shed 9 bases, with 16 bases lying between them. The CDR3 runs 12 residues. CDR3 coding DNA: TGTGCCAGCGTCGGACTCACCCTACAAGCTTTCTTT. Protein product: CASVGLTLQAFF.

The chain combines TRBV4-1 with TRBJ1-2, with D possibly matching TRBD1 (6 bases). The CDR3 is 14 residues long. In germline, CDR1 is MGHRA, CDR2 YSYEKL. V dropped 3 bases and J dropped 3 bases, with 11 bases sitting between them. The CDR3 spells CASSQIGQYYGYTF. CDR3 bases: TGCGCCAGCAGCCAGATAGGACAGTACTATGGCTACACCTTC.

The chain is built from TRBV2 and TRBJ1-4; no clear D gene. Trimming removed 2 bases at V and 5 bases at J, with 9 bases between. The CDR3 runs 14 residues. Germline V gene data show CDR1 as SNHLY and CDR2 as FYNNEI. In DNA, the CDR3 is TGTGCCAGCAGTGAACACCCTACGAATGAAAAACTGTTTTTT. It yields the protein CASSEHPTNEKLFF. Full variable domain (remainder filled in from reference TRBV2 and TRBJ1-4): EPEVTQTPSHQVTQMGQEVILRCVPISNHLYFYWYRQILGQKVEFLVSFYNNEISEKSEIFDDQFSVERPDGSNFTLKIRSTKLEDSAMYFCASSEHPTNEKLFFGSGTQLSVL.

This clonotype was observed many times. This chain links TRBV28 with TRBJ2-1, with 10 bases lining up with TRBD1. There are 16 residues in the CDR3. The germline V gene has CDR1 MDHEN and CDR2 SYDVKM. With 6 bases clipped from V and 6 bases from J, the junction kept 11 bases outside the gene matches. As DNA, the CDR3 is TGTGCCAGCAGATTTCCCGGGACAGGGGAAAGCAATGAGCAGTTCTTC. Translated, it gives CASRFPGTGESNEQFF. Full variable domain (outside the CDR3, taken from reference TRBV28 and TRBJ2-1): DVKVTQSSRYLVKRTGEKVFLECVQDMDHENMFWYRQDPGLGLRLIYFSYDVKMKEKGDIPEGYSVSREKKERFSLILESASTNQTSMYLCASRFPGTGESNEQFFGPGTRLTVL.

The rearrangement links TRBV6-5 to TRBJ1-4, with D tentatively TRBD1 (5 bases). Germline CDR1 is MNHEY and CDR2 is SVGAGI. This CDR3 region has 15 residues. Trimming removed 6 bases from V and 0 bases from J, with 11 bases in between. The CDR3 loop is CASRLGGATNEKLFF. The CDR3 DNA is TGTGCCAGCAGACTTGGGGGGGCAACTAATGAAAAACTGTTTTTT.

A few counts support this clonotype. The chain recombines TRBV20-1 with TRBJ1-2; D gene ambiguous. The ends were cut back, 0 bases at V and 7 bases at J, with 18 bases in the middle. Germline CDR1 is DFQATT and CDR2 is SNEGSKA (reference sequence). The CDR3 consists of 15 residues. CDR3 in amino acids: CSARDPHGLGSGYTF. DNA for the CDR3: TGCAGTGCTAGAGATCCCCACGGTCTGGGGAGTGGCTACACCTTC.

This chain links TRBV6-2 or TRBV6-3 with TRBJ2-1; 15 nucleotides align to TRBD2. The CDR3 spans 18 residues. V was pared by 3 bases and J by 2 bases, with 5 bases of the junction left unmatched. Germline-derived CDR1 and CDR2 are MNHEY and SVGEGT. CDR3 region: CASSYYGLAGGTYNEQFF. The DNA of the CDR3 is TGTGCCAGCAGTTATTACGGACTAGCGGGGGGGACCTACAATGAGCAGTTCTTC.

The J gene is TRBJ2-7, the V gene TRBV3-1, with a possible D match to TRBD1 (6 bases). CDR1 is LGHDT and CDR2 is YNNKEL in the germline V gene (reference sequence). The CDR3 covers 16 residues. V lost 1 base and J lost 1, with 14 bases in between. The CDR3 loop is CASSQALVQGSYEQYF. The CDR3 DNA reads TGTGCCAGCAGCCAAGCATTAGTGCAGGGGTCCTACGAGCAGTACTTC.